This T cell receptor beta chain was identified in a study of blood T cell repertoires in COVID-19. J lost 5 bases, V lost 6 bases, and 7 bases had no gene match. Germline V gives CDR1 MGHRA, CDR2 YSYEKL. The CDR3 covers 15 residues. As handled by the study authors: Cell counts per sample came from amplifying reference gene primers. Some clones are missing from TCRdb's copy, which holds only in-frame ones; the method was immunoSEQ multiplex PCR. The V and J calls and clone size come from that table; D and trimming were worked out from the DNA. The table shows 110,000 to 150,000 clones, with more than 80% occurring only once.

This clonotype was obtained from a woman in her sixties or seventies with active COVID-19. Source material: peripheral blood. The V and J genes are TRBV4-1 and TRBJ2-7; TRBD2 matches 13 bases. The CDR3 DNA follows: TGCGCCAGCAGAATGACTAGCGGGAGGTCCAACGAGCAGTACTTC. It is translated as CASRMTSGRSNEQYF.